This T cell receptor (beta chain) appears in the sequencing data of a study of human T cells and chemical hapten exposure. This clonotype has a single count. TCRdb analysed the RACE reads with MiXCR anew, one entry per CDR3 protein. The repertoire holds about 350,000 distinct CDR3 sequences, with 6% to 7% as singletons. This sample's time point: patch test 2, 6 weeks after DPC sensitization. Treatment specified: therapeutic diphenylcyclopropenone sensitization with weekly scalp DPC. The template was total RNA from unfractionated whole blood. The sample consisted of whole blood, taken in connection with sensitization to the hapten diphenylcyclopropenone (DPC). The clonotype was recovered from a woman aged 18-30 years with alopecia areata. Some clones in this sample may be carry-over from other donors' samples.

DNA for the CDR3: TGTGCCAGCAGACCCAGGTCCTACGAGCAGTACTTC. Protein product: CASRPRSYEQYF. The chain combines TRBV27 with TRBJ2-7; D call uncertain. The CDR3 extends over 12 amino acids. V was cut by 6 bases and J by 1 base, with 7 bases left in between. From germline, CDR1 is MNHEY and CDR2 SMNVEV (reference sequence).